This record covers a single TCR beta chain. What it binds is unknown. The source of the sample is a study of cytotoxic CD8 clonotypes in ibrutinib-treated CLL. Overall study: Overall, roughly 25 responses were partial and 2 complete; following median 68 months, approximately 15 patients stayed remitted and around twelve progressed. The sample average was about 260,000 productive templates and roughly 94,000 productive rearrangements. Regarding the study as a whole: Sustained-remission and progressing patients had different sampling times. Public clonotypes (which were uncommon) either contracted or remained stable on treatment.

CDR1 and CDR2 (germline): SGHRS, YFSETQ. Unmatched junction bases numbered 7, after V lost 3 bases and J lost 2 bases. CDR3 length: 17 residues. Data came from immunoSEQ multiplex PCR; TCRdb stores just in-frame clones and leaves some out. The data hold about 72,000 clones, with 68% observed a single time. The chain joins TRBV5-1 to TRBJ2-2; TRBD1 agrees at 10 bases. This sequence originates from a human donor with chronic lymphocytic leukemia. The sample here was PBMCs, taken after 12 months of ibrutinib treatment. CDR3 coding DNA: TGCGCCAGCAGCTCGAAGCGGACAGGGGGAAACACCGGGGAGCTGTTTTTT. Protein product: CASSSKRTGGNTGELFF.